The 30 T cell receptor beta chains listed next were all sequenced from one sample in a study of siplizumab effects on memory and regulatory T cells. Some clones are missing from TCRdb's copy, which holds only in-frame ones; the method was immunoSEQ multiplex PCR. This sample yields approximately 70,000 clones, of which about 90% are seen a single time; over 25% belongs to the top ten. Sample: CD8+ T cells sorted from blood. The receptors derive from a human donor in good health.

The chain couples TRBV6-1 to TRBJ2-7; tentative D call: TRBD1 (5 bases). Germline CDR1 reads MNHNS; CDR2 reads SASEGT. V lost 2 bases to trimming and J lost 2 bases, with 10 bases between them. The CDR3 has 14 amino acids. The CDR3 DNA is TGTGCCAGCAGTGAACTAGGGGCGGCCTACGAGCAGTACTTC. Translating it yields CASSELGAAYEQYF.

This chain connects TRBV4-1 to TRBJ2-7, with 15 bases identical to TRBD2. The V and J ends lost 1 base and 1 base, in that order; junction bases with no gene match: 5. Germline values: CDR1 MGHRA, CDR2 YSYEKL. The CDR3 length is 18 residues. This CDR3 is CASSQAPGLAGGSYEQYF. The CDR3 bases are TGCGCCAGCAGCCAAGCCCCTGGACTAGCGGGAGGGTCCTACGAGCAGTACTTC.

The chain couples TRBV10-1 to TRBJ1-5; 9 nucleotides align to TRBD1. Per the germline V gene, CDR1 is WNHNN and CDR2 is SYGVQD (reference sequence). This CDR3 comprises 19 residues. V lost 2 bases and J lost 6; bases outside the gene matches: 17. The CDR3 sequence: CASSEKNSQDRGYCQPQHF. DNA for the CDR3: TGCGCCAGCAGTGAGAAGAATTCGCAGGACAGGGGTTATTGTCAGCCCCAGCATTTT.

The rearrangement links TRBV19 to TRBJ2-2; 9 bases match TRBD1. The length of the CDR3 is 14 residues. V lost 11 bases, J lost 7 bases, and 11 bases stayed unmatched. CDR1 LNHDA and CDR2 SQIVND come from the germline V gene (reference sequence). CDR3 bases: TGTGCCGTAAGGATAGGGACAGGGAGCGGGGAGCTGTTTTTT. Its protein is CAVRIGTGSGELFF.

The count of this clone is one. The chain uses TRBV5-6 and TRBJ2-3; unclear D gene. V was shortened by 4 bases and J by 4 bases, with 7 bases between the two germline ends. CDR1 is SGHDT, CDR2 YYEEEE, per germline. This CDR3 has 12 residues. CDR3 in DNA: TGTGCCAGCAGCGATGTCTCAGATACGCAGTATTTT. Residues: CASSDVSDTQYF. Together with reference TRBV5-6 and TRBJ2-3, the CDR3 gives the full variable domain: DAGVTQSPTHLIKTRGQQVTLRCSPKSGHDTVSWYQQALGQGPQFIFQYYEEEERQRGNFPDRFSGHQFPNYSSELNVNALLLGDSALYLCASSDVSDTQYFGPGTRLTVL.

The chain uses TRBV7-2 and TRBJ2-3, with TRBD1 matching over 8 bases. V lost 5 bases and J lost 7; bases outside the gene matches: 8. The CDR3 spans 14 residues. CDR1 is SGHTA, CDR2 FQGNSA, per germline. The CDR3, as DNA: TGTGCCAGCAGCCCGTGGCAGGGGGCAAATACGCAGTATTTT. Amino acid sequence: CASSPWQGANTQYF.

This clone has only one observation. The rearrangement uses TRBV19 and TRBJ2-7; a possible D gene is TRBD2 (6 bases). Trimming took off 7 bases at V and 0 bases at J, with 13 bases between the two ends. The CDR3 spans 14 residues. Per germline, CDR1 LNHDA and CDR2 SQIVND (reference sequence). The DNA of the CDR3 is TGTGCCAGTACTGCAGGAGGGGCCTCCTACGAGCAGTACTTC. This translates into CASTAGGASYEQYF.

The V and J genes are TRBV7-8 and TRBJ2-7; maybe TRBD2 (5 bases). Germline V lookup: CDR1 SGHVS, CDR2 FQNEAQ. The CDR3 contains 14 residues. V was pared by 5 bases and J by 1 base, with 12 bases between. The CDR3, as DNA: TGTGCCAGCAGCCCCAGACTAAAATCCTACGAGCAGTACTTC. Protein: CASSPRLKSYEQYF.

The chain couples TRBV7-8 to TRBJ2-7; the D is unclear. Germline V gene lookup returns CDR1 SGHVS and CDR2 FQNEAQ. The CDR3 extends over 15 amino acids. V was pared by 0 bases and J by 1 base, with 10 bases between. Here the CDR3 DNA reads TGTGCCAGCAGCTTAGCTCCCGACCCTTCCTACGAGCAGTACTTC. Protein product: CASSLAPDPSYEQYF.

This clone was counted a few times. V gene TRBV15 combines with J gene TRBJ1-1; TRBD1 is a possible D gene (5 bases). Germline V gene lookup returns CDR1 LNHNV and CDR2 YYDKDF (reference sequence). This CDR3 region has 14 residues. Trimming left V 3 bases short and J 3 bases short, with 11 bases between. The CDR3 nucleotides are TGTGCCACCAGCAGCCCAGGGTCGGACACTGAAGCTTTCTTT. Protein sequence: CATSSPGSDTEAFF.

The rearrangement uses TRBV6-6 and TRBJ2-1; D remains ambiguous. Looked up from germline, CDR1 is MNHNY and CDR2 is SVGAGI (reference sequence). This CDR3 spans 14 amino acids. V was shortened by 7 bases and J by 7 bases, with 17 bases between the two germline ends. The CDR3 region is CASKYLGVRNEQFF. DNA for the CDR3: TGTGCCAGCAAGTACCTTGGAGTTCGGAATGAGCAGTTCTTC.

The genes are TRBV27 and TRBJ1-1, with D possibly matching TRBD1 (6 bases). Germline V CDR1 and CDR2: MNHEY, SMNVEV (reference sequence). The CDR3 contains 12 residues. Trimming stripped 4 bases from V and 8 bases from J, with 11 bases between. Here the CDR3 DNA reads TGTGCCAGCAGTTGGCCGGGGGCCGAAGCTTTCTTT. It yields the protein CASSWPGAEAFF.

This chain uses TRBV19 with TRBJ1-5, with 7 bases lining up with TRBD1. Unmatched junction bases numbered 5, after V lost 6 bases and J lost 3 bases. This CDR3 is built from 14 residues. CDR1 is LNHDA and CDR2 is SQIVND in the germline V gene (reference sequence). CDR3 in amino acids: CASRVTGDNQPQHF. The CDR3 coding sequence is TGTGCCAGTAGGGTTACAGGGGACAATCAGCCCCAGCATTTT.

The V gene is TRBV9, the J gene TRBJ2-1; 10 bases are shared with TRBD2. CDR1 is SGDLS and CDR2 is YYNGEE in the germline V gene. This CDR3 contains 15 residues. With 1 base clipped from V and 8 bases from J, the junction kept 6 bases outside the gene matches. The DNA for the CDR3 is TGTGCCAGCAGCGTAACTGGGACTAGCGTCTATGAGCAGTTCTTC. Amino acids: CASSVTGTSVYEQFF.

In its sample, this clone was seen once. V is TRBV7-3 and J is TRBJ2-3; perhaps TRBD1 as D (6 bases). This CDR3 contains 15 residues. Trimming took 2 bases from V and 4 from J, leaving 13 bases between them. CDR1 is SGHTA, CDR2 FQGTGA, per germline. The CDR3 loop reads CASSLATGPADTQYF. The CDR3 DNA reads as TGTGCCAGCAGCTTAGCGACAGGTCCGGCAGATACGCAGTATTTT. Using reference TRBV7-3 and TRBJ2-3 for the parts outside the CDR3, the full variable domain is GAGVSQTPSNKVTEKGKYVELRCDPISGHTALYWYRQSLGQGPEFLIYFQGTGAADDSGLPNDRFFAVRPEGSVSTLKIQRTERGDSAVYLCASSLATGPADTQYFGPGTRLTVL.

In the case of this clone: Other DNA sequences in this specimen translate into the identical CDR3. The chain couples TRBV11-3 to TRBJ2-1; the D is unclear. Looked up from germline, CDR1 is SGHNT and CDR2 is YENEEA. The CDR3 length is 15 residues. The V end lost 0 bases, the J end lost 0 bases, and 6 bases lay between the germline ends. The CDR3 sequence is CASSLDLSSYNEQFF. DNA for the CDR3: TGTGCCAGCAGCTTAGATCTGAGCTCCTACAATGAGCAGTTCTTC. The full variable domain, rest sourced from reference TRBV11-3 and TRBJ2-1, is EAGVVQSPRYKIIEKKQPVAFWCNPISGHNTLYWYLQNLGQGPELLIRYENEEAVDDSQLPKDRFSAERLKGVDSTLKIQPAELGDSAVYLCASSLDLSSYNEQFFGPGTRLTVL.

The CDR3 protein is CASSLGASYEQYF. CDR3 nucleotides: TGTGCCAGCAGCTTGGGGGCCTCCTACGAGCAGTACTTC. The gene calls are TRBV5-6 and TRBJ2-7; no firm D call. The length of the CDR3 is 13 residues. The V gene's germline CDR1 is SGHDT and CDR2 YYEEEE. Deletions cut 0 bases from V and 0 bases from J, with 4 bases between.

The chain recombines TRBV7-9 with TRBJ2-1; D may be TRBD2 (6 bases). This CDR3 is built from 16 residues. Germline lookup yields CDR1 SEHNR and CDR2 FQNEAQ (reference sequence). V was trimmed by 6 bases and J by 4 bases, leaving 19 bases between them. The CDR3, as DNA: TGTGCCAGCAGTTCTCCACCGGGACTGCCGTACAATGAGCAGTTCTTC. Translating it yields CASSSPPGLPYNEQFF. Full variable domain (missing parts from reference TRBV7-9 and TRBJ2-1): DTGVSQNPRHKITKRGQNVTFRCDPISEHNRLYWYRQTLGQGPEFLTYFQNEAQLEKSRLLSDRFSAERPKGSFSTLEIQRTEQGDSAMYLCASSSPPGLPYNEQFFGPGTRLTVL.

J is TRBJ2-2 and V is TRBV27; the D is unclear. The CDR3 loop spans 14 amino acids. Germline loops: CDR1 MNHEY, CDR2 SMNVEV (reference sequence). V lost 6 bases and J 4 bases, leaving 12 bases between the germline ends. CDR3 protein: CASSPMSGTGELFF. CDR3 nucleotides: TGTGCCAGCAGCCCCATGTCCGGCACCGGGGAGCTGTTTTTT.

This clone was seen a single time. The V call is TRBV5-6, the J call TRBJ2-6; TRBD1 matches 9 bases. The V gene's germline CDR1 is SGHDT and CDR2 YYEEEE. J was trimmed by 2 bases and V by 4 bases; bases with no gene match: 7. The CDR3 runs 17 residues. The CDR3 reads CASSRDRVNPGANVLTF. The CDR3 nucleotides read TGTGCCAGCAGCCGGGACAGGGTAAATCCTGGGGCCAACGTCCTGACTTTC.

J is TRBJ2-7 and V is TRBV7-4; 7 nucleotides match TRBD1. The J segment lost 5 bases and the V segment lost 2 bases, leaving 3 bases of the junction unmatched. The CDR3 length is 13 residues. Germline CDR1 is SGHVT and CDR2 is SQSDAQ. The CDR3 sequence is CASSLRGRDEQYF. The CDR3 DNA reads as TGTGCCAGCAGCTTAAGGGGGCGCGACGAGCAGTACTTC.

This clone turned up a few times. The chain has TRBV7-3 and TRBJ2-2; 11 nucleotides match TRBD2. This CDR3 is built from 17 residues. The V segment lost 1 base and the J segment 6 bases; nucleotides outside the gene matches: 7. Germline V gene sequence: CDR1 SGHTA, CDR2 FQGTGA. The CDR3 protein is CASSLIPTSGSAGELFF. CDR3 coding DNA: TGTGCCAGCAGCTTAATCCCCACTAGCGGGAGTGCCGGGGAGCTGTTTTTT.

With regard to this clone: This sample includes further DNA sequences coding for the same CDR3. The chain is built from TRBV28 and TRBJ2-7; 9 bases match TRBD1. The length of the CDR3 is 14 residues. The trim removed 6 bases at V and 6 bases at J, leaving 9 bases unmatched. Germline V CDR1 and CDR2: MDHEN, SYDVKM. This CDR3 is CASRYRGRMGEQYF. The CDR3 DNA is TGTGCCAGCAGGTACAGGGGGCGGATGGGCGAGCAGTACTTC.

The chain has TRBV7-9 and TRBJ2-1, with D perhaps TRBD1 (5 bases). Trimming left V 4 bases short and J 3 bases short, with 19 bases between. Germline V lookup: CDR1 SEHNR, CDR2 FQNEAQ (reference sequence). The CDR3 is 17 amino acids. This chain's CDR3 is CASSSNVADSFYNEQFF. The CDR3, as DNA: TGTGCCAGCAGCTCGAATGTGGCAGACAGCTTCTACAATGAGCAGTTCTTC.

The genes are TRBV6-6 and TRBJ2-1; D possibly matches TRBD1 or TRBD2 (5 bases each). V shed 6 bases and J shed 5 bases, with 20 bases lying between them. The germline gives CDR1 MNHNY, CDR2 SVGAGI (reference sequence). There are 16 residues in the CDR3. CDR3 coding DNA: TGTGCCAGCAGCCGTACGCCGGGACCGCCCAACAATGAGCAGTTCTTC. This translates into CASSRTPGPPNNEQFF.

The V call is TRBV19, the J call TRBJ1-2; 8 nucleotides agree with TRBD1. The trim removed 3 bases at V and 5 bases at J, leaving 5 bases unmatched. The germline gives CDR1 LNHDA, CDR2 SQIVND (reference sequence). The CDR3 extends over 14 amino acids. The CDR3 DNA reads as TGTGCCAGTAGTATCCGGGACAGGCAATATGGCTACACCTTC. Its protein product is CASSIRDRQYGYTF.

The rearrangement joins TRBV15 to TRBJ1-5, with D tentatively TRBD1 (5 bases). Germline-derived CDR1 and CDR2 are LNHNV and YYDKDF (reference sequence). The V end lost 5 bases, the J end lost 4 bases, and 24 bases lay between the germline ends. The CDR3 is 18 amino acids. CDR3 amino acids: CATSGEVRGPLGNQPQHF. CDR3 DNA sequence: TGTGCCACCAGCGGCGAGGTGCGGGGACCTCTAGGGAATCAGCCCCAGCATTTT.

This sequence joins TRBV21-1 and TRBJ1-5. TRBV21-1 is classified as a pseudogene. This CDR3 has 16 amino acids. The CDR3: CASSKERGETNQPQHF. The CDR3 DNA follows: TGTGCCAGCAGCAAAGAGAGAGGGGAAACCAATCAGCCCCAGCATTTT.

The chain carries TRBV19 and TRBJ1-5; D is undetermined. Germline V CDR1 and CDR2: LNHDA, SQIVND (reference sequence). The V end was cut by 7 bases, the J end by 0 bases, with 13 bases between. CDR3 length equals 15 residues. The CDR3 here is CASTIMGNSNQPQHF. In DNA, the CDR3 is TGTGCCAGTACCATTATGGGAAATAGCAATCAGCCCCAGCATTTT.

This chain links TRBV19 with TRBJ1-1, with D perhaps matching TRBD1 (6 bases). CDR1 LNHDA and CDR2 SQIVND come from the germline V gene (reference sequence). V was shortened by 3 bases and J by 1 base, with 15 bases between the two germline ends. The CDR3 loop spans 16 amino acids. CDR3 sequence (DNA): TGTGCCAGTAGTATTACTACTGCAGGGGCGAACACTGAAGCTTTCTTT. Translated, it gives CASSITTAGANTEAFF. The entire variable domain, with the rest obtained from reference TRBV19 and TRBJ1-1, is as follows: DGGITQSPKYLFRKEGQNVTLSCEQNLNHDAMYWYRQDPGQGLRLIYYSQIVNDFQKGDIAEGYSVSREKKESFPLTVTSAQKNPTAFYLCASSITTAGANTEAFFGQGTRLTVV.